The present T cell receptor beta chain was sequenced within a study of STAT3 mutations in large granular lymphocyte leukemia. Note on this clone: The antigen is undetermined.

Sequencing used immunoSEQ multiplex PCR; TCRdb keeps in-frame clones, though not all of them. Here the sample spans roughly 10,000 clones, 88% being singletons. Germline loops: CDR1 SGHRS, CDR2 YFSETQ. V was trimmed by 4 bases and J by 2 bases, leaving 11 bases between them. This CDR3 is built from 14 residues. Study-level results: Every T-cell large granular lymphocyte leukemia patient had at least one immunodominant TCR beta clonotype.

The chain has TRBV5-1 and TRBJ2-3; no clear D. The receptor comes from a man aged 55 to 70 with T-cell large granular lymphocyte leukemia. Some clones in this sample may be carry-over from other donors' samples. The specimen sequenced was peripheral blood mononuclear cells. CDR3 residues: CASSPMAYTDTQYF. The DNA of the CDR3 is TGCGCCAGCAGCCCAATGGCCTACACAGATACGCAGTATTTT.